This paragraph reports one T cell receptor (beta chain). The data stem from a study of blood T cell repertoires in COVID-19. Residents of 20 to 25 US areas, aged about 18 to 89 years, made up the participants. Before being deemed recovered, Cohort 3 donors had two negative PCRs, clearance, or symptom resolution. Authors' methods: Amplification with reference gene primers provided the estimates of nucleated cell counts. Some clones are missing from TCRdb's copy, which holds only in-frame ones; the method was immunoSEQ multiplex PCR. For V, J and clone size, that table is used; D and trimming come from the DNA. The sample records over 250,000 clones, around 89% being singletons. The CDR3 consists of 19 residues.

Sequencing was performed on PBMCs or T cells enriched from blood (not recorded which). The rearrangement joins TRBV21-1 to TRBJ1-6; the table calls TRBD1, which could not be checked here. TRBV21-1 is described as a pseudogene. This receptor was obtained from a man in his forties who had recovered from COVID-19. CDR3 in DNA: TGTGCCAGCAGCAAAGTAGATCCGGGACAGGAGGCTAATAATTCACCCCTCCACTTT. This sequence encodes CASSKVDPGQEANNSPLHF.